A selection of T cell receptor beta chains follows, all from one sample in a study of cytomegalovirus exposure and HLA in healthy donors. Assay: immunoSEQ multiplex PCR; the TCRdb copy retains only in-frame clones and omits some. The sample lists 100,000 to 150,000 clones, 65% to 80% occurring once. The source material was PBMCs. These receptors all come from a woman aged 40 to 50 in good health and CMV-seropositive. The CDR3 runs from the conserved cysteine through the conserved F or W. Each record gives: J gene, clone size, D gene, V gene, CDR3 protein, CDR3 DNA. A D gene is named only where the DNA matches it firmly. Only part of the rows carry a size: once, few, many, or a class if the clone is expanded.

>TRBJ2-1|-|-|TRBV2
CASSVTIAVSYNEQFF
TGTGCCAGCAGTGTAACAATAGCGGTTTCTTACAATGAGCAGTTCTTC
>TRBJ2-2|-|-|TRBV6-4
CASSDSTGTGELFF
TGTGCCAGCAGTGACTCAACAGGGACCGGGGAGCTGTTTTTT
>TRBJ2-7|-|TRBD2|TRBV4-1
CASSQDGTTTTYEQYF
TGCGCCAGCAGCCAAGATGGGACTACCACGACCTACGAGCAGTACTTC
>TRBJ1-1|once|TRBD1|TRBV7-9
CASSSDRGSTEAFF
TGTGCCAGCAGCTCGGACAGGGGTTCGACTGAAGCTTTCTTT
>TRBJ2-7|-|TRBD1|TRBV7-9
CASSFGQEYEQYF
TGTGCCAGCAGCTTTGGACAGGAGTACGAGCAGTACTTC
>TRBJ1-1|few|TRBD1|TRBV6-5
CASSSIRTGRNTEAFF
TGTGCCAGCAGTTCCATCAGGACAGGGAGGAACACTGAAGCTTTCTTT
>TRBJ1-5|-|-|TRBV5-8
CASSLIGVDQPQHF
TGTGCCAGCAGCTTGATCGGGGTAGATCAGCCCCAGCATTTT
>TRBJ2-1|-|TRBD1|TRBV27
CASSLGQLYNEQFF
TGTGCCAGCAGCCTGGGACAGTTATACAATGAGCAGTTCTTC
>TRBJ2-2|-|TRBD2|TRBV25-1
CASSEYPGGRKESGELFF
TGTGCCAGCAGTGAATATCCGGGGGGGCGCAAAGAATCCGGGGAGCTGTTTTTT
>TRBJ2-1|few|TRBD2|TRBV6-1
CASSEARTSGPTEQFF
TGTGCCAGCAGTGAAGCGAGGACTAGCGGGCCCACTGAGCAGTTCTTC
>TRBJ2-7|-|-|TRBV11-2
CASSLRIGGSREQYF
TGTGCCAGCAGCTTAAGGATAGGCGGCTCGCGAGAGCAGTACTTC
>TRBJ1-3|-|-|TRBV9
CASSPSGQLDGNTIYF
TGTGCCAGCAGCCCTAGCGGACAGCTGGATGGAAACACCATATATTTT
>TRBJ2-3|once|TRBD2|TRBV11-2
CAISNLGLAGEIGADTQYF
TGTGCCATCTCCAATCTGGGACTAGCGGGAGAAATTGGCGCAGATACGCAGTATTTT
>TRBJ1-1|-|-|TRBV5-1
CASSPGSGEPEAFF
TGCGCCAGCAGCCCGGGGTCCGGGGAGCCTGAAGCTTTCTTT